This passage covers 8 T cell receptor beta chains from one sample sequenced in a study of cytomegalovirus exposure and HLA in healthy donors. Both 60 Vbeta primers and 13 Jbeta primers went into the PCR. Repertoires were generated with immunoSEQ multiplex PCR, while TCRdb's copy carries only in-frame clones and drops some. The data contain about 190,000 clones, roughly four fifths of them singletons. Sequencing was done on a sample of PBMCs. The receptors shown here come from a woman in her 30s in good health and CMV-seropositive.

The J gene is TRBJ1-5, the V gene TRBV28; no clear D. CDR1 is MDHEN and CDR2 is SYDVKM in the germline V gene. V gave up 3 bases and J gave up 8 bases, with 17 bases separating them. This CDR3 has 15 residues. Written as DNA, the CDR3 is TGTGCCAGCAGTTTTGGCAGGTCACCATCAGAGCCCCAGCATTTT. It codes for CASSFGRSPSEPQHF.

V usage is TRBV19 and J usage is TRBJ1-5; 10 bases fit TRBD1. Germline assignment: CDR1 LNHDA and CDR2 SQIVND (reference sequence). V shed 5 bases, J shed 6 bases, and the junction held 7 bases outside the gene matches. This CDR3 has 15 residues. The CDR3 nucleotides read TGTGCCAGTAGTGGACAGGGGGGATCTACTCAGCCCCAGCATTTT. This translates into CASSGQGGSTQPQHF.

This sequence joins TRBV7-9 and TRBJ1-2; no clear D. Looked up from germline, CDR1 is SEHNR and CDR2 is FQNEAQ (reference sequence). The CDR3 length is 14 residues. V was shortened by 1 base and J by 5 bases, with 11 bases between the two germline ends. CDR3 nucleotide sequence: TGTGCCAGCAGCTTAGATCAGGATTGGTATGGCTACACCTTC. Protein product: CASSLDQDWYGYTF.

The genes are TRBV2 and TRBJ1-2; 9 bases fit TRBD1. V lost 6 bases and J lost 6; bases outside the gene matches: 8. This CDR3 is 14 amino acids long. Per the germline V gene, CDR1 is SNHLY and CDR2 is FYNNEI. The CDR3 loop reads CASRRFGQGNGYTF. In DNA, the CDR3 is TGTGCCAGCAGGCGTTTCGGACAGGGGAATGGCTACACCTTC.

The sample holds a few counts of this clone. The rearrangement uses TRBV5-8 and TRBJ1-2; D is ambiguous. V dropped 0 bases and J dropped 4 bases, with 7 bases sitting between them. The CDR3 length is 13 residues. The germline V gene encodes CDR1 SGHTS and CDR2 YDEGEE. The CDR3 spells CASSLEAPYGYTF. In DNA form, the CDR3 reads TGTGCCAGCAGCTTGGAAGCACCCTATGGCTACACCTTC.

The V and J genes are TRBV2 and TRBJ1-1; TRBD1 matches 7 bases. CDR1 is SNHLY, CDR2 FYNNEI, per germline. J gave up 0 bases and V 6 bases, and 10 bases lay outside the gene matches. The CDR3 contains 16 residues. This CDR3 reads CASRRQGGTVNTEAFF. For the CDR3, the DNA is TGTGCCAGCAGACGACAAGGGGGCACGGTGAACACTGAAGCTTTCTTT.

CDR3 in amino acids: CATASGTGTYEQYF. The CDR3 DNA is TGTGCCACCGCCTCCGGGACAGGCACCTACGAGCAGTACTTC. The chain recombines TRBV7-9 with TRBJ2-7; 8 positions match TRBD1. CDR3 size: 14 residues. CDR1 SEHNR and CDR2 FQNEAQ come from the germline V gene (reference sequence). J lost 2 bases, V lost 10 bases, and 10 bases had no gene match.

This clone was seen just once. The chain links TRBV5-1 to TRBJ2-7, with a weak D call TRBD1 (7 bases). The CDR3 is 16 amino acids. V lost 4 bases to trimming and J lost 0 bases, with 17 bases between them. Germline CDR1 is SGHRS and CDR2 is YFSETQ. CDR3 DNA sequence: TGCGCCAGCAGCGGGGGGACAGAAACTGGCTCCTACGAGCAGTACTTC. Translated, it gives CASSGGTETGSYEQYF.